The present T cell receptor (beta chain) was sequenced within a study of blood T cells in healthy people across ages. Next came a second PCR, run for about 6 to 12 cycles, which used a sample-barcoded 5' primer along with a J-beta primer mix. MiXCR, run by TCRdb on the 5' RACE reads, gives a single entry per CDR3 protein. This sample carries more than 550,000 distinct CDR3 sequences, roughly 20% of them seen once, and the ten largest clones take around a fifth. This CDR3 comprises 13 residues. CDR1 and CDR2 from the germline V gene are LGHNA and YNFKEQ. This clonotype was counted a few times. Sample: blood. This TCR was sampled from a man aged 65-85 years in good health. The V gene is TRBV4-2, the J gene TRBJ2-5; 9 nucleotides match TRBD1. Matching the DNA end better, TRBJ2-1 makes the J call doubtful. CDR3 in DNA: TGTGCCAGCAGCCCGACAGGGGGCAATGAGCAGTTCTTC. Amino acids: CASSPTGGNEQFF.